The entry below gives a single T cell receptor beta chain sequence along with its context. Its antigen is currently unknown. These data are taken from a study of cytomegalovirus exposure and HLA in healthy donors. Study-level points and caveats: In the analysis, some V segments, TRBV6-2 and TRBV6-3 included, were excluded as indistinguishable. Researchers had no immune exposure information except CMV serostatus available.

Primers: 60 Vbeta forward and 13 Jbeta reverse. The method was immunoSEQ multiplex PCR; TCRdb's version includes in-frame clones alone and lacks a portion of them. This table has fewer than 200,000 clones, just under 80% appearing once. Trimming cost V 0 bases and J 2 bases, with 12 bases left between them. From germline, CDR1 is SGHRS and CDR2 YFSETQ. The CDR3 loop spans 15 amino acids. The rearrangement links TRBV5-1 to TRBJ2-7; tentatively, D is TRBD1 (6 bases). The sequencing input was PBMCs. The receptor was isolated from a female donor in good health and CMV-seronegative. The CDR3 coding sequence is TGCGCCAGCAGCTTGGGAACGGCAGGGGCCTACGAGCAGTACTTC. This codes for CASSLGTAGAYEQYF.